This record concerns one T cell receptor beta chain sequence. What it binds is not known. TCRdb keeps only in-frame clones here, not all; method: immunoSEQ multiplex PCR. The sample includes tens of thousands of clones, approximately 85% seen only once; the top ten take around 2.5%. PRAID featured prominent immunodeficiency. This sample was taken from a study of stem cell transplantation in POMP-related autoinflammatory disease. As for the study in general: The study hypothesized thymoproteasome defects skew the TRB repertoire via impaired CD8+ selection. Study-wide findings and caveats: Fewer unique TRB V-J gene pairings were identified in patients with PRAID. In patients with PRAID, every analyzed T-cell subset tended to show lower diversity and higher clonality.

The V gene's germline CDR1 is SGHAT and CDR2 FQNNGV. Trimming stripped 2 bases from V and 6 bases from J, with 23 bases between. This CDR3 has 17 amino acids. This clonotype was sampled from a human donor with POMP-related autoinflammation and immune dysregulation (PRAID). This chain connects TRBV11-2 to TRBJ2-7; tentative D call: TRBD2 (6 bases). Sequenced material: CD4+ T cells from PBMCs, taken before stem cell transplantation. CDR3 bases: TGTGCCAGCAGCTTAACGGGTGGGGGAGGCGGGAAAGGCGAGCAGTACTTC. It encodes CASSLTGGGGGKGEQYF.